This T cell receptor (beta chain) was captured by sequencing in a study of T cell repertoires in cytomegalovirus infection. Study information: Public TCR beta signatures marked donors with CMV infection and the matching HLA. Broader study findings: HLA-C-restricted CMV clonotypes gave the most frequent clonotype in two of eight donors. Individuals carrying CMV plus the relevant HLA were identified by cumulative frequency of public TCR beta families.

TCRdb redid the calling of the reads with MiXCR, one entry per CDR3 protein. Found here are about 490,000 distinct CDR3 sequences, roughly 12% of them singletons; the top ten hold roughly 10%. This clonotype has just a few counts. Antigen specificity is unknown. Trimming removed 1 base at V and 6 bases at J, with 12 bases between. CDR1 is DFQATT, CDR2 SNEGSKA, per germline (reference sequence). The CDR3 loop spans 13 amino acids. This receptor was taken from a human donor in good health (CMV status not recorded). Some clones in this sample may be carry-over from other donors' samples. The sequenced sample was PBMCs. The chain is built from TRBV20-1 and TRBJ1-2, with a tentative D call TRBD1 (5 bases). CDR3 in DNA: TGCAGTGCTAGAGGACAGATTGGGGATGGCTACACCTTC. Encoded protein: CSARGQIGDGYTF.